Listed here are 32 T cell receptor beta chains from one sample, sequenced in a study of blood T cell repertoires in COVID-19. The method was immunoSEQ multiplex PCR; TCRdb's version includes in-frame clones alone and lacks a portion of them. The table includes under 300,000 clones, 85% to 90% detected once. Sequencing was performed on peripheral blood. The source is a man aged 60 to 69 with acute or convalescent COVID-19.

The rearrangement joins TRBV5-8 to TRBJ2-5, with 7 bases identical to TRBD2. The V gene end was trimmed by 0 bases and the J gene end by 6 bases; junction bases not matched to a gene: 8. This CDR3 has 15 amino acids. Germline CDR1 reads SGHTS; CDR2 reads YDEGEE. CDR3 loop: CASSLGGGPIKTQYF. CDR3 coding DNA: TGTGCCAGCAGCTTGGGCGGGGGTCCCATTAAGACCCAGTACTTC.

The chain carries TRBV7-2 and TRBJ1-2; D call uncertain. Germline values: CDR1 SGHTA, CDR2 FQGNSA. The length of the CDR3 is 15 residues. Trimming cost V 5 bases and J 0 bases, with 13 bases left between them. The CDR3 sequence: CASSPPWGANYGYTF. As DNA, the CDR3 is TGTGCCAGCAGCCCTCCTTGGGGAGCTAACTATGGCTACACCTTC.

The chain is built from TRBV5-6 and TRBJ1-1; TRBD1 matches 7 bases. The CDR3 is 14 amino acids. The V gene's germline CDR1 is SGHDT and CDR2 YYEEEE. J was trimmed by 0 bases and V by 5 bases; bases with no gene match: 4. The CDR3 DNA sequence: TGTGCCAGCAGGTCGGGACAGCTGAACACTGAAGCTTTCTTT. This translates into CASRSGQLNTEAFF.

This clone was detected only a few times. The chain combines TRBV25-1 with TRBJ1-1, with 10 bases identical to TRBD1. The J segment lost 5 bases and the V segment lost 2 bases, leaving 2 bases of the junction unmatched. This CDR3 comprises 14 residues. Germline V gene data show CDR1 as MGHDK and CDR2 as SYGVNS. The CDR3 sequence: CASSEDRGRTEAFF. CDR3 DNA: TGTGCCAGCAGTGAAGACAGGGGGCGAACTGAAGCTTTCTTT.

In this sample, this clone turned up a few times. This rearrangement joins TRBV3-1 (or the pseudogene TRBV3-2) to TRBJ2-7; D remains ambiguous. V was pared by 1 base and J by 0 bases, with 7 bases between. Per germline, CDR1 LGHDT and CDR2 YNNKEL (reference sequence). This CDR3 is built from 14 residues. The CDR3 reads CASSQGPISYEQYF. Here the CDR3 DNA reads TGTGCCAGCAGCCAAGGTCCCATCTCCTACGAGCAGTACTTC.

The chain couples TRBV7-8 to TRBJ2-7, with TRBD2 as a possible D gene (6 bases). Trimming took 4 bases from V and 6 from J, leaving 10 bases between them. Germline V gene sequence: CDR1 SGHVS, CDR2 FQNEAQ. The CDR3 spans 12 residues. CDR3 bases: TGTGCCAGCAGCTCCCTAGCGTCCGAGCAGTACTTC. Its protein product is CASSSLASEQYF.

This rearrangement joins TRBV11-1 to TRBJ2-1, with TRBD2 matching over 7 bases. The length of the CDR3 is 16 residues. Germline lookup yields CDR1 SGHAT and CDR2 FQDESV (reference sequence). V lost 5 bases to trimming and J lost 6 bases; unmatched junction nucleotides: 13. CDR3 sequence reads: CASSPVFWTGGNEQFF. As DNA, the CDR3 is TGTGCCAGCAGCCCCGTGTTCTGGACGGGAGGCAATGAGCAGTTCTTC.

The J gene is TRBJ1-5, the V gene TRBV6-4; D may be TRBD1 (6 bases). V lost 2 bases and J 8 bases, leaving 19 bases between the germline ends. CDR3 length: 16 residues. Germline V CDR1 and CDR2: MRHNA, SNTAGT. CDR3 DNA sequence: TGTGCCAGCAGTGACCCCCGCCGGGGGGCCGGGAAGCCCCAGCATTTT. Translated, it gives CASSDPRRGAGKPQHF.

The genes are TRBV4-3 and TRBJ2-1, with D unresolved. Germline loops: CDR1 LGHNA, CDR2 YSLEER. The CDR3 contains 15 residues. V was trimmed by 0 bases and J by 0 bases, leaving 6 bases between them. CDR3 loop: CASSQEFVSYNEQFF. CDR3 DNA sequence: TGCGCCAGCAGCCAAGAATTCGTCTCCTACAATGAGCAGTTCTTC.

In regard to this clone: Other DNA variants within this sample encode the same CDR3. This chain uses TRBV9 with TRBJ2-1; 10 nucleotides align to TRBD2. The CDR3 length is 14 residues. CDR1 and CDR2 (germline): SGDLS, YYNGEE. The J segment lost 9 bases and the V segment lost 0 bases, leaving 3 bases of the junction unmatched. CDR3 sequence (DNA): TGTGCCAGCAGCGTAGATCAGCGGGAGGGTGAGCAGTTCTTC. Translating it yields CASSVDQREGEQFF.

The chain is built from TRBV2 and TRBJ2-1; 9 bases align to TRBD2. The length of the CDR3 is 17 residues. Germline CDR1 and CDR2: SNHLY and FYNNEI. After removal of 3 bases from V and 0 bases from J, the junction contained 6 bases not matched to a gene. CDR3 residues: CASSDDGSGSSYNEQFF. The CDR3 DNA follows: TGTGCCAGCAGTGATGACGGTAGCGGGAGCTCCTACAATGAGCAGTTCTTC.

V gene TRBV28 combines with J gene TRBJ2-7; TRBD2 agrees at 9 bases. There are 14 residues in the CDR3. CDR1 and CDR2 from the germline V gene are MDHEN and SYDVKM. The V segment lost 8 bases and the J segment 0 bases; nucleotides outside the gene matches: 5. The CDR3 region is CASGTSGFSYEQYF. For the CDR3, the DNA is TGTGCCAGCGGAACTAGCGGGTTCTCCTACGAGCAGTACTTC.

This chain joins TRBV30 and TRBJ1-1; D ambiguous. CDR3 length equals 12 residues. Trimming removed 6 bases at V and 0 bases at J, with 8 bases between. In germline, CDR1 is GTSNPN, CDR2 SVGIG (reference sequence). CDR3 nucleotides: TGTGCCTGCACAGCTATGAACACTGAAGCTTTCTTT. Its translation is CACTAMNTEAFF.

The chain is built from TRBV27 and TRBJ2-7; D unclear. CDR1 is MNHEY, CDR2 SMNVEV, per germline (reference sequence). Trimming pared 3 bases from V and 4 bases from J, leaving 10 bases between. This CDR3 contains 13 residues. CDR3 coding DNA: TGTGCCAGCAGTTTTTATGGTCGGTACGAGCAGTACTTC. Its protein product is CASSFYGRYEQYF.

V usage is TRBV14 and J usage is TRBJ2-2; TRBD2 aligns across 13 bases. J lost 2 bases, V lost 6 bases, and 3 bases had no gene match. The CDR3 is made up of 16 amino acids. Germline V gene lookup returns CDR1 SGHDN and CDR2 FVKESK. Written as DNA, the CDR3 is TGTGCCAGCAGGGGACTAGCGGGACCAAACACCGGGGAGCTGTTTTTT. Amino acid sequence: CASRGLAGPNTGELFF.

This clone is a singleton in its sample. The CDR3 DNA follows: TGTGCCAGCAGCCAGAAACTAGCGGGAGGATCAGATACGCAGTATTTT. It codes for CASSQKLAGGSDTQYF. This chain links TRBV4-2 with TRBJ2-3; 12 positions match TRBD2. CDR3 length equals 16 residues. Trimming cost V 3 bases and J 4 bases; bases outside gene matches: 5. From germline, CDR1 is LGHNA and CDR2 YNFKEQ.

V usage is TRBV15 and J usage is TRBJ2-1; 11 bases are shared with TRBD2. The CDR3 covers 19 residues. V shed 0 bases and J 8 bases; nucleotides not matched to a gene: 15. In germline, CDR1 is LNHNV, CDR2 YYDKDF (reference sequence). The CDR3 reads CATSRDLTGLAGGIDEQFF. The CDR3 DNA is TGTGCCACCAGCAGAGATCTAACAGGTCTAGCGGGAGGTATCGATGAGCAGTTCTTC.

The chain carries TRBV11-2 and TRBJ2-7; weak D call: TRBD1 (5 bases). Germline loops: CDR1 SGHAT, CDR2 FQNNGV. The V gene lost 5 bases and the J gene lost 2 bases, with 16 bases spanning the gap. The CDR3 runs 15 residues. The CDR3 DNA sequence: TGTGCCAGCAGCCGCCGACAGCTAATACCCTACGAGCAGTACTTC. Its protein is CASSRRQLIPYEQYF.

The V and J genes are TRBV30 and TRBJ1-5, with 7 bases that match TRBD1. This CDR3 is 16 amino acids long. Losses at the gene ends were 2 bases for V and 0 bases for J; bases not matched to a gene: 7. Germline CDR1 and CDR2: GTSNPN and SVGIG (reference sequence). The CDR3 reads CAWSQGGPYSNQPQHF. The CDR3 coding sequence is TGTGCCTGGAGTCAGGGGGGCCCATATAGCAATCAGCCCCAGCATTTT.

The chain carries TRBV7-2 and TRBJ1-2, with D perhaps matching TRBD1 (5 bases). The CDR3 contains 16 residues. Between the trimmed V and J ends, which lost 5 bases and 1 base, there was a span of 17 bases. Germline CDR1 and CDR2: SGHTA and FQGNSA. CDR3 in amino acids: CASSPSSGLINYGYTF. CDR3 DNA sequence: TGTGCCAGCAGCCCAAGTTCGGGACTGATTAACTATGGCTACACCTTC.

The V and J genes are TRBV27 and TRBJ1-1; unclear D gene. The CDR3 consists of 14 residues. V was pared by 5 bases and J by 1 base, with 11 bases between. CDR1 and CDR2 from the germline V gene are MNHEY and SMNVEV (reference sequence). In DNA form, the CDR3 reads TGTGCCAGCAGTGTAACAGCCGCGAACACTGAAGCTTTCTTT. Amino acids: CASSVTAANTEAFF.

This clone was found once. Its ends do not fully match the called genes, so a read error is possible. V gene TRBV7-7 combines with J gene TRBJ2-2, with 7 bases matching TRBD1. CDR1 is SSHAT, CDR2 FNYEAQ, per germline (reference sequence). The CDR3 loop spans 18 amino acids. The CDR3 sequence is CASSLARPSSQGAGELFF. DNA of the CDR3: TGTGCTAGCAGCTTAGCGCGCCCTAGCAGTCAGGGGGCCGGGGAGCTGTTTTTT.

This chain uses TRBV5-8 with TRBJ1-1; 7 bases are shared with TRBD1. The CDR3 totals 16 residues. Germline values: CDR1 SGHTS, CDR2 YDEGEE. J was trimmed by 4 bases and V by 2 bases; bases with no gene match: 11. CDR3 sequence (DNA): TGTGCCAGCAGCTTTTTACAGGGGATTAAGGGCACTGAAGCTTTCTTT. Protein sequence: CASSFLQGIKGTEAFF. The full variable domain, its missing parts supplied by reference TRBV5-8 and TRBJ1-1, is EAGVTQSPTHLIKTRGQQATLRCSPISGHTSVYWYQQALGLGLQFLLWYDEGEERNRGNFPPRFSGRQFPNYSSELNVNALELEDSALYLCASSFLQGIKGTEAFFGQGTRLTVV.

This clone was seen more than once but under ten times. V usage is TRBV6-5 and J usage is TRBJ2-7; 8 bases line up with TRBD1. The CDR3 is made up of 14 amino acids. Looked up from germline, CDR1 is MNHEY and CDR2 is SVGAGI. The V gene end was trimmed by 4 bases and the J gene end by 2 bases; junction bases not matched to a gene: 4. CDR3 sequence reads: CASSSTGVPYEQYF. CDR3 DNA: TGTGCCAGCAGTTCGACAGGGGTCCCCTACGAGCAGTACTTC.

CDR3 protein: CASSQVGGSLADTQYF. CDR3 nucleotides: TGCGCCAGCAGCCAAGTTGGCGGGAGCCTCGCGGATACGCAGTATTTT. V gene TRBV4-3 combines with J gene TRBJ2-3; 7 nucleotides align to TRBD2. The CDR3 runs to 16 residues. Per germline, CDR1 LGHNA and CDR2 YSLEER. The V and J ends lost 1 base and 6 bases, in that order; junction bases with no gene match: 10.

CDR3 protein: CASSPSAPLSGNTIYF. CDR3 nucleotides: TGTGCCAGCTCACCAAGCGCGCCGCTCTCTGGAAACACCATATATTTT. The chain recombines TRBV18 with TRBJ1-3; D is unresolved. CDR1 KGHSH and CDR2 LQKENI come from the germline V gene. Between the trimmed V and J ends, which lost 2 bases and 0 bases, there was a span of 11 bases. The CDR3 loop spans 16 amino acids.

The CDR3 reads CAGNRLAGGPGDTQYF. CDR3 nucleotide sequence: TGTGCCGGCAACAGATTAGCGGGAGGGCCTGGAGATACGCAGTATTTT. V usage is TRBV27 and J usage is TRBJ2-3; 11 bases agree with TRBD2. Trimming took 11 bases from V and 5 from J; bases not matched to a gene: 15. Germline loops: CDR1 MNHEY, CDR2 SMNVEV (reference sequence). The CDR3 runs to 16 residues.

V is TRBV5-5 and J is TRBJ2-5; 10 nucleotides align to TRBD1. The CDR3 covers 15 residues. V dropped 4 bases and J dropped 0; count of bases not matched to a gene: 3. Germline loops: CDR1 SGHKS, CDR2 YYEKEE (reference sequence). The CDR3 nucleotides are TGTGCCAGCAGCCGGACAGGGGGGTACCAAGAGACCCAGTACTTC. This translates into CASSRTGGYQETQYF.

This CDR3 reads CASSELAGYNTEAFF. The DNA of the CDR3 is TGTGCCAGCAGTGAATTGGCAGGGTATAACACTGAAGCTTTCTTT. The J gene is TRBJ1-1, the V gene TRBV25-1; possible D gene TRBD1, 5 bases. The V gene's germline CDR1 is MGHDK and CDR2 SYGVNS. The CDR3 totals 15 residues. Between the trimmed V and J ends, which lost 1 base and 2 bases, there was a span of 11 bases.

This clone has only a few counts. The genes are TRBV5-6 and TRBJ1-1, with 7 positions matching TRBD1. This CDR3 region has 15 residues. Germline trimming cut 5 bases from V and 0 bases from J; bases unmatched to any gene: 7. Germline CDR1 is SGHDT and CDR2 is YYEEEE. CDR3 amino acids: CASSSMGQMNTEAFF. DNA for the CDR3: TGTGCCAGCAGTAGTATGGGACAGATGAACACTGAAGCTTTCTTT.

A single count supports this clone. The chain joins TRBV23-1 to TRBJ2-5, with D tentatively TRBD2 (6 bases). TRBV23-1 belongs to the ORF category, with a function that is uncertain. Trimming took 0 bases from V and 5 from J, leaving 10 bases between them. The CDR3 runs to 14 residues. CDR3 in amino acids: CASSQSTGVETQYF. The CDR3 coding sequence is TGCGCCAGCAGTCAATCAACGGGAGTGGAGACCCAGTACTTC.

This rearrangement joins TRBV24-1 to TRBJ2-1; the match to TRBD1 covers 11 bases. The J segment lost 7 bases and the V segment lost 7 bases, leaving 5 bases of the junction unmatched. This CDR3 has 14 amino acids. Germline CDR1 reads KGHDR; CDR2 reads SFDVKD. The CDR3, as DNA: TGTGCCACCAGCAAGGGACAGGGGGATAATGAGCAGTTCTTC. It is translated as CATSKGQGDNEQFF.